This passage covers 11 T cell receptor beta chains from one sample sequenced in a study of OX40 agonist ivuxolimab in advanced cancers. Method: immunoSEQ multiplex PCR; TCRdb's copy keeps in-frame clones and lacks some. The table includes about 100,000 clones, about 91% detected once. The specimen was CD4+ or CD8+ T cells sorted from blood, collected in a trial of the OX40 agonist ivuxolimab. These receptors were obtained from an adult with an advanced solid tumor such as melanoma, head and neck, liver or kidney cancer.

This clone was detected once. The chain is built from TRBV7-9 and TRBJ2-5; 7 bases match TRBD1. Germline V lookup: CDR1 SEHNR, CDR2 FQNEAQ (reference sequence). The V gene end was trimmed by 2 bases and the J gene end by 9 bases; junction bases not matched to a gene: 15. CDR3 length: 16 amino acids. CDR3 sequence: CASSLRALGQAEAQYF. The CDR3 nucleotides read TGTGCCAGCAGCTTACGGGCGTTAGGACAGGCGGAGGCCCAGTACTTC.

CDR3 region: CASSGLAGVSSDTQYF. The CDR3 DNA is TGTGCCAGTAGTGGACTAGCGGGAGTGAGTTCAGATACGCAGTATTTT. This chain joins TRBV19 and TRBJ2-3, with 13 positions matching TRBD2. This CDR3 is built from 16 residues. The V segment lost 5 bases and the J segment 4 bases; nucleotides outside the gene matches: 6. The V gene's germline CDR1 is LNHDA and CDR2 SQIVND (reference sequence). The full variable domain, rest sourced from reference TRBV19 and TRBJ2-3, is DGGITQSPKYLFRKEGQNVTLSCEQNLNHDAMYWYRQDPGQGLRLIYYSQIVNDFQKGDIAEGYSVSREKKESFPLTVTSAQKNPTAFYLCASSGLAGVSSDTQYFGPGTRLTVL.

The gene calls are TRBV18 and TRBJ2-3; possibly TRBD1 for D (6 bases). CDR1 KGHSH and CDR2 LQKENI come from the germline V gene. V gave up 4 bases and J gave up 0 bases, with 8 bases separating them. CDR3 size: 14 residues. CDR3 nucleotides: TGTGCCAGCTCACTACAGGGTAGCACAGATACGCAGTATTTT. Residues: CASSLQGSTDTQYF.

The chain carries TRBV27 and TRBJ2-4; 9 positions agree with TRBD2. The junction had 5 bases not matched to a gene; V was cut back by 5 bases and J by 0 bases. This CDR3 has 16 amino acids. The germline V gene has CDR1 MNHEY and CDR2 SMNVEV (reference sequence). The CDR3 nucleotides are TGTGCCAGCAGTAAGACTAGCGGCCAAGCCAAAAACATTCAGTACTTC. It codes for CASSKTSGQAKNIQYF.

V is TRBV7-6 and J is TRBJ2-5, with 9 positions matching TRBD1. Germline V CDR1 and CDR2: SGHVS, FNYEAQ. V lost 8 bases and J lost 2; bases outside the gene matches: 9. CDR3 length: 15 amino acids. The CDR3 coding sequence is TGTGCCAGCGAGGCAACAGGGGGCTTACAAGAGACCCAGTACTTC. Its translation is CASEATGGLQETQYF.

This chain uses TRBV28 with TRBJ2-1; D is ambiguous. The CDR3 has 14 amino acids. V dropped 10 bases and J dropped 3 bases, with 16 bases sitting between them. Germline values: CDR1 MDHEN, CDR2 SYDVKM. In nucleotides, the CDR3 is TGTGCCATCCAACAGCCGCAAGTCTACAATGAGCAGTTCTTC. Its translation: CAIQQPQVYNEQFF.

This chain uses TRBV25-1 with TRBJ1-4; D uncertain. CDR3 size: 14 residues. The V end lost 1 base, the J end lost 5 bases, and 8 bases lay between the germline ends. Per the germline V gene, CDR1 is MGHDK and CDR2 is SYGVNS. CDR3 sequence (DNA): TGTGCCAGCAGTGAATTTGGCAGAAATGAAAAACTGTTTTTT. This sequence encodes CASSEFGRNEKLFF.

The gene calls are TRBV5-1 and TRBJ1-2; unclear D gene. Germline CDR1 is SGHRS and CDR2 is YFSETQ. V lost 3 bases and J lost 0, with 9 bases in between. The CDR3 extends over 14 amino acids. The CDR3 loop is CASSSDGSNYGYTF. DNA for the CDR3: TGCGCCAGCAGCTCGGACGGTTCTAACTATGGCTACACCTTC.

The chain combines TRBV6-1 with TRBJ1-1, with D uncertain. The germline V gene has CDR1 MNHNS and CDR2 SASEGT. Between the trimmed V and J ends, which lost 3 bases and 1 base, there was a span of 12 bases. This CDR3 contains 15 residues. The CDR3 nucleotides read TGTGCCAGCAGTGATAGGAATTTCCAGAACACTGAAGCTTTCTTT. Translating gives CASSDRNFQNTEAFF.

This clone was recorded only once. CDR3 amino acids: CATSRELAGDNEQFF. CDR3 sequence (DNA): TGTGCCACCAGCAGAGAACTAGCGGGTGACAATGAGCAGTTCTTC. The chain employs TRBV15 and TRBJ2-1; 9 bases are a match to TRBD2. The V gene's germline CDR1 is LNHNV and CDR2 YYDKDF (reference sequence). V shed 0 bases, J shed 5 bases, and the junction held 2 bases outside the gene matches. The length of the CDR3 is 15 residues. The variable domain in full, completed from reference TRBV15 and TRBJ2-1, reads DAMVIQNPRYQVTQFGKPVTLSCSQTLNHNVMYWYQQKSSQAPKLLFHYYDKDFNNEADTPDNFQSRRPNTSFCFLDIRSPGLGDTAMYLCATSRELAGDNEQFFGPGTRLTVL.

This CDR3 reads CASSRQGDYNEQFF. For the CDR3, the DNA is TGTGCCAGTAGTAGACAGGGGGACTACAATGAGCAGTTCTTC. V gene TRBV19 combines with J gene TRBJ2-1; TRBD1 aligns across 9 bases. The germline gives CDR1 LNHDA, CDR2 SQIVND (reference sequence). V gave up 4 bases and J gave up 3 bases; unmatched junction bases: 1. CDR3 length equals 14 residues.